The next 29 T cell receptor beta chains were all read from a single sample in a study of blood T cell repertoires in COVID-19. Libraries were prepared by immunoSEQ multiplex PCR; TCRdb keeps only in-frame clonotypes and omits some of them. The sample lists 150,000 to 200,000 clones; roughly 86% were seen once. The sample was peripheral blood. These receptors were obtained from a man aged 65-85 years with acute or convalescent COVID-19.

The chain uses TRBV29-1 and TRBJ1-6, with D unclear. CDR3 length: 14 amino acids. The germline V gene has CDR1 SQVTM and CDR2 ANQGSEA. V dropped 6 bases and J dropped 8 bases, with 17 bases sitting between them. The CDR3 spells CSVNNGLMDSPLHF. DNA of the CDR3: TGCAGCGTGAACAATGGCTTGATGGATTCACCCCTCCACTTT. The full variable domain, rest sourced from reference TRBV29-1 and TRBJ1-6, is SAVISQKPSRDICQRGTSLTIQCQVDSQVTMMFWYRQQPGQSLTLIATANQGSEATYESGFVIDKFPISRPNLTFSTLTVSNMSPEDSSIYLCSVNNGLMDSPLHFGNGTRLTVT.

This clone was observed a single time. The rearrangement joins TRBV5-1 to TRBJ1-6; unclear D gene. Germline assignment: CDR1 SGHRS and CDR2 YFSETQ. The CDR3 is made up of 13 amino acids. The V and J ends lost 0 bases and 7 bases respectively, with 5 bases between them. CDR3 sequence (DNA): TGCGCCAGCAGCTTGGGACTGAATTCACCCCTCCACTTT. Translation: CASSLGLNSPLHF.

The chain links TRBV13 to TRBJ2-3; no clear D. The CDR3 totals 13 residues. Per the germline V gene, CDR1 is PRHDT and CDR2 is FYEKMQ (reference sequence). The V gene lost 2 bases and the J gene lost 5 bases, with 8 bases spanning the gap. CDR3 nucleotide sequence: TGTGCCAGCAGCTTATCTTACATAGATACGCAGTATTTT. Its protein is CASSLSYIDTQYF.

The chain recombines TRBV28 with TRBJ2-2; 8 bases are shared with TRBD1. The J segment lost 7 bases and the V segment lost 3 bases, leaving 13 bases of the junction unmatched. Germline CDR1 MDHEN, CDR2 SYDVKM. The CDR3 has 17 residues. The CDR3: CASSFRNSAGGLGELFF. The DNA of the CDR3 is TGTGCCAGCAGTTTCCGCAACTCGGCAGGGGGCCTCGGGGAGCTGTTTTTT.

The V and J genes are TRBV7-8 and TRBJ2-1, with 13 nucleotides matching TRBD2. The CDR3 sequence is 16 residues long. Germline V gene lookup returns CDR1 SGHVS and CDR2 FQNEAQ. J lost 4 bases, V lost 6 bases, and 6 bases had no gene match. CDR3 in DNA: TGTGCCAGCAGTCCAACGGGACTAGCGGGATACAATGAGCAGTTCTTC. It specifies CASSPTGLAGYNEQFF.

Comment on this clone: The CDR3 end shows no conserved phenylalanine or tryptophan, and so a read error is likely. The DNA is omitted, as the CDR3 cannot be located on it reliably, and the CDR3 follows TCRdb's listing. V gene TRBV7-9 combines with J gene TRBJ1-3; TRBD1, the table's D call, was not compared with the DNA. The CDR3 has 12 amino acids, counting both end residues. In germline, CDR1 is SEHNR, CDR2 FQNEAQ (reference sequence). The CDR3 here is CASSQMGDRDRL.

The chain combines TRBV23-1 with TRBJ1-5; D is possibly TRBD1 (6 bases). TRBV23-1 is given ORF status, its function remaining uncertain. V gave up 4 bases and J gave up 0 bases, with 16 bases separating them. The CDR3 has 17 amino acids. CDR3 residues: CASSPPGHPISNQPQHF. Here the CDR3 DNA reads TGCGCCAGCAGTCCTCCGGGACATCCGATTAGCAATCAGCCCCAGCATTTT.

The J gene is TRBJ2-7, the V gene TRBV4-3; no definite D call. Germline assignment: CDR1 LGHNA and CDR2 YSLEER. V was shortened by 1 base and J by 0 bases, with 10 bases between the two germline ends. This CDR3 is 15 amino acids long. CDR3 in DNA: TGCGCCAGCAGCCAAGCCGTCCTCCCCTCCTACGAGCAGTACTTC. This translates into CASSQAVLPSYEQYF.

V and J are TRBV5-1 and TRBJ2-7; 7 nucleotides line up with TRBD1. There are 15 residues in the CDR3. With 3 bases clipped from V and 4 bases from J, the junction kept 10 bases outside the gene matches. From germline, CDR1 is SGHRS and CDR2 YFSETQ. CDR3 sequence (DNA): TGCGCCAGCAGCTGGACGACAGGGCCGATTTACGAGCAGTACTTC. Its translation: CASSWTTGPIYEQYF.

This clone was recorded many times. This rearrangement joins TRBV2 to TRBJ2-7; a possible D gene is TRBD1 (5 bases). Germline assignment: CDR1 SNHLY and CDR2 FYNNEI. The V end was cut by 7 bases, the J end by 3 bases, with 10 bases between. There are 12 residues in the CDR3. The CDR3 region is CASKGADYEQYF. The CDR3 bases are TGTGCCAGCAAAGGGGCCGACTACGAGCAGTACTTC.

This clone was counted between two and nine times. The genes are TRBV4-2 and TRBJ2-7, with D perhaps matching TRBD2 (5 bases). This CDR3 is 13 amino acids long. V lost 4 bases to trimming and J lost 6 bases, with 13 bases between them. CDR1 LGHNA and CDR2 YNFKEQ come from the germline V gene. The CDR3 region is CASSRDPEAEQYF. Here the CDR3 DNA reads TGTGCCAGCAGCCGAGATCCGGAGGCCGAGCAGTACTTC.

The V gene is TRBV11-2, the J gene TRBJ1-2; D uncertain. V was clipped by 5 bases and J by 3 bases, with 10 bases between them. Per germline, CDR1 SGHAT and CDR2 FQNNGV. The CDR3 spans 13 residues. In DNA, the CDR3 is TGTGCCAGCAGCCCAGGCTCCCACTATGGCTACACCTTC. Encoded protein: CASSPGSHYGYTF.

The chain employs TRBV6-6 and TRBJ1-5, with D possibly matching TRBD1 (6 bases). The V gene lost 6 bases and the J gene lost 7 bases, with 22 bases spanning the gap. CDR1 is MNHNY, CDR2 SVGAGI, per germline (reference sequence). This CDR3 is 16 amino acids long. CDR3 region: CASSNGQTLLWQPQHF. CDR3 coding DNA: TGTGCCAGCAGCAACGGACAGACCTTGTTGTGGCAGCCCCAGCATTTT.

The V and J genes are TRBV5-1 and TRBJ2-5; maybe TRBD1 (5 bases). CDR1 and CDR2 (germline): SGHRS, YFSETQ. The CDR3 has 16 residues. V lost 1 base and J lost 0, with 13 bases in between. In DNA, the CDR3 is TGCGCCAGCAGCTTGATGGACCCAGGGTACCAAGAGACCCAGTACTTC. It translates to CASSLMDPGYQETQYF.

There are a few counts of this clone. This chain connects TRBV4-3 to TRBJ1-2, with 7 bases identical to TRBD1. V lost 4 bases, J lost 6 bases, and 8 bases stayed unmatched. The CDR3 sequence is 14 residues long. Germline V CDR1 and CDR2: LGHNA, YSLEER. The DNA of the CDR3 is TGCGCCAGCAGCCCCGTCAGGGGGATGAATGGCTACACCTTC. It codes for CASSPVRGMNGYTF.

V and J are TRBV4-1 and TRBJ2-1, with 9 bases matching TRBD2. This CDR3 contains 15 residues. With V trimmed by 10 bases and J by 5 bases, 12 bases remained unmatched. Germline CDR1 reads MGHRA; CDR2 reads YSYEKL. The DNA for the CDR3 is TGCGCCACCTCGGGGAGCGGGGGGCTAAACAATGAGCAGTTCTTC. Its translation is CATSGSGGLNNEQFF.

The rearrangement uses TRBV11-2 and TRBJ2-4; D possibly corresponds to TRBD1 (6 bases). The germline V and J ends were trimmed by 1 base and 3 bases, with 10 bases remaining between them. CDR1 SGHAT and CDR2 FQNNGV come from the germline V gene. CDR3 length: 15 residues. In nucleotides, the CDR3 is TGTGCCAGCAGCTTAGCAGACAGGTTCAAAAACATTCAGTACTTC. Translated: CASSLADRFKNIQYF.

The V and J genes are TRBV29-1 and TRBJ2-5; a possible D gene is TRBD2 (6 bases). Trimming cost V 6 bases and J 5 bases, with 16 bases left between them. CDR3 length: 13 residues. The germline V gene has CDR1 SQVTM and CDR2 ANQGSEA. The CDR3 nucleotides read TGCAGCGTCGCCGGGAGTCTGCTGGAGACCCAGTACTTC. It is translated as CSVAGSLLETQYF.

The V gene is TRBV27, the J gene TRBJ1-5; D not certain. Trimming pared 3 bases from V and 0 bases from J, leaving 12 bases between. CDR3 length: 16 residues. Germline V gene sequence: CDR1 MNHEY, CDR2 SMNVEV (reference sequence). In DNA, the CDR3 is TGTGCCAGCAGTTTGTCGATTCTCTATAGCAATCAGCCCCAGCATTTT. Amino acid sequence: CASSLSILYSNQPQHF.

This chain uses TRBV7-2 with TRBJ2-2, with 8 bases identical to TRBD2. CDR1 and CDR2 (germline): SGHTA, FQGNSA. This CDR3 contains 16 residues. The V and J ends lost 2 bases and 6 bases, in that order; junction bases with no gene match: 8. The CDR3 region has the DNA TGTGCCAGCAGCTTACCGGGGGGGCCCGTTCCCGGGGAGCTGTTTTTT. It yields the protein CASSLPGGPVPGELFF.

V and J are TRBV18 and TRBJ1-3; the D gene is possibly TRBD1 (5 bases). The CDR3 is 13 amino acids. Trimming took off 8 bases at V and 0 bases at J, with 8 bases between the two ends. CDR1 KGHSH and CDR2 LQKENI come from the germline V gene. This CDR3 reads CASLDSSGNTIYF. The DNA for the CDR3 is TGTGCCAGCCTCGACAGCTCTGGAAACACCATATATTTT.

The V and J genes are TRBV27 and TRBJ1-6; D call uncertain. The CDR3 length is 14 residues. CDR1 and CDR2 (germline): MNHEY, SMNVEV (reference sequence). V was pared by 7 bases and J by 6 bases, with 13 bases between. Written as DNA, the CDR3 is TGTGCCAGCAAGGTCGGCAGGTCTAATTCACCCCTCCACTTT. As protein: CASKVGRSNSPLHF.

This clone was detected a few times. V gene TRBV7-3 combines with J gene TRBJ2-1; a possible D gene is TRBD2 (6 bases). This CDR3 has 13 residues. Trimming cost V 5 bases and J 10 bases, with 15 bases left between them. CDR1 is SGHTA, CDR2 FQGTGA, per germline. The CDR3 here is CASSPSRDAEQFF. As DNA, the CDR3 is TGTGCCAGCAGCCCCTCGCGGGACGCCGAGCAGTTCTTC.

This chain connects TRBV6-6 to TRBJ2-1, with 11 nucleotides matching TRBD2. Germline CDR1 is MNHNY and CDR2 is SVGAGI (reference sequence). With 7 bases clipped from V and 9 bases from J, the junction kept 8 bases outside the gene matches. The CDR3 covers 14 residues. The CDR3 spells CASTLAGGRGEQFF. The CDR3 DNA is TGTGCCAGCACCCTAGCGGGGGGCCGCGGTGAGCAGTTCTTC.

The chain is built from TRBV29-1 and TRBJ2-7; 9 bases align to TRBD1. The CDR3 has 12 amino acids. Germline CDR1 SQVTM, CDR2 ANQGSEA. The J segment lost 12 bases and the V segment lost 4 bases, leaving 10 bases of the junction unmatched. DNA for the CDR3: TGCAGCGTTGCAGAGGGACAGGGAGTAGGGTACTTC. Encoded protein: CSVAEGQGVGYF.

This chain links TRBV3-1 (or the pseudogene TRBV3-2) with TRBJ1-6; D unresolved. The CDR3 consists of 12 residues. V was cut by 0 bases and J by 13 bases, with 7 bases left in between. Germline assignment: CDR1 LGHDT and CDR2 YNNKEL (reference sequence). CDR3 nucleotide sequence: TGTGCCAGCAGCCAAGATTTCGGTCCCCTCCACTTT. Residues: CASSQDFGPLHF.

The chain joins TRBV19 to TRBJ1-6; maybe TRBD1 (5 bases). Germline lookup yields CDR1 LNHDA and CDR2 SQIVND (reference sequence). V lost 7 bases, J lost 8 bases, and 18 bases lay in between. The CDR3 is 15 residues long. This chain's CDR3 is CASTKGYRIDSPLHF. CDR3 in DNA: TGTGCCAGTACCAAGGGGTATAGAATTGATTCACCCCTCCACTTT.

This clone turned up a few times. The DNA for the CDR3 is TGTGCCAGCTCACCGGACATTAACACTGAAGCTTTCTTT. Amino acids: CASSPDINTEAFF. The chain has TRBV18 and TRBJ1-1, with D possibly TRBD1 on 5 matching bases. Per germline, CDR1 KGHSH and CDR2 LQKENI. V was clipped by 3 bases and J by 2 bases, with 7 bases between them. The CDR3 has 13 residues.

This chain uses TRBV12-3 or TRBV12-4 with TRBJ1-5; a weak D match, TRBD1 (6 bases). The CDR3 has 12 residues. Trimming pared 5 bases from V and 5 bases from J, leaving 7 bases between. The CDR3 protein is CASSPGDQPQHF. CDR3 nucleotide sequence: TGTGCCAGCAGTCCAGGGGATCAGCCCCAGCATTTT.